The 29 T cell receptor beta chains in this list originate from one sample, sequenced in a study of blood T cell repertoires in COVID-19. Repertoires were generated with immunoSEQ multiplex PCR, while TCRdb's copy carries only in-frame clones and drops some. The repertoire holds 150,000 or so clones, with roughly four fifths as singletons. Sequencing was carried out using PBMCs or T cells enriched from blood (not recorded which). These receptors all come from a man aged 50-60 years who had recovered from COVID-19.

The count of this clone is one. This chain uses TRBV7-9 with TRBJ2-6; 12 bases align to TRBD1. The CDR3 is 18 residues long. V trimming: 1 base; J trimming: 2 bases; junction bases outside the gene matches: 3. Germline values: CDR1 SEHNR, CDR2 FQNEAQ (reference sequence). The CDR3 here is CASSLGGTGGAGANVLTF. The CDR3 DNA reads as TGTGCCAGCAGCTTAGGAGGGACAGGGGGCGCTGGGGCCAACGTCCTGACTTTC.

The CDR3 loop is CASSNGAGALYEQYF. CDR3 coding DNA: TGTGCCAGCAGCAATGGAGCGGGGGCCCTCTACGAGCAGTACTTC. The chain employs TRBV3-1 (or the pseudogene TRBV3-2) and TRBJ2-7; 8 positions agree with TRBD2. CDR1 is LGHDT, CDR2 YNNKEL, per germline (reference sequence). This CDR3 has 15 amino acids. The V segment lost 5 bases and the J segment 3 bases; nucleotides outside the gene matches: 9.

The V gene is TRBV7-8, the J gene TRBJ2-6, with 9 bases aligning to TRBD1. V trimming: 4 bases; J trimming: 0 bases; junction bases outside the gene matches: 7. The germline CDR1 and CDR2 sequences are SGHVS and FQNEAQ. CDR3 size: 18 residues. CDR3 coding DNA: TGTGCCAGCAGCTACCGGGGACAGGGAGACTCTGGGGCCAACGTCCTGACTTTC. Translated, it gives CASSYRGQGDSGANVLTF. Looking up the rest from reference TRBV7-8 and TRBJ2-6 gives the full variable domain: GAGVSQSPRYKVAKRGQDVALRCDPISGHVSLFWYQQALGQGPEFLTYFQNEAQLDKSGLPSDRFFAERPEGSVSTLKIQRTQQEDSAVYLCASSYRGQGDSGANVLTFGAGSRLTVL.

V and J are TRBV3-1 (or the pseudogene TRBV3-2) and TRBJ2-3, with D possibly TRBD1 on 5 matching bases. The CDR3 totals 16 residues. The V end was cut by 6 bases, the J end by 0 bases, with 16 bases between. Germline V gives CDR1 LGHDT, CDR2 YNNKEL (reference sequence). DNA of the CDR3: TGTGCCAGCAGTATAGGGGCCTTTGCCAGCACAGATACGCAGTATTTT. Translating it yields CASSIGAFASTDTQYF.

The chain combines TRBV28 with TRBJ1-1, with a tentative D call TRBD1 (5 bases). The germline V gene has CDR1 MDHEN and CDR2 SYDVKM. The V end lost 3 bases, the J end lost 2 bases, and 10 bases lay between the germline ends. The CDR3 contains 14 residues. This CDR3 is CASSFLQGNTEAFF. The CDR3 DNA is TGTGCCAGCAGTTTCCTCCAGGGAAACACTGAAGCTTTCTTT.

For the CDR3, the DNA is TGTGCCAGCAGCGCCCGGACAGGGGGGAACACTGAAGCTTTCTTT. It specifies CASSARTGGNTEAFF. The chain employs TRBV13 and TRBJ1-1; 10 bases match TRBD1. Trimming at V came to 5 bases and at J to 1 base, leaving 4 bases not matched to a gene. The germline V gene has CDR1 PRHDT and CDR2 FYEKMQ (reference sequence). The CDR3 contains 15 residues.

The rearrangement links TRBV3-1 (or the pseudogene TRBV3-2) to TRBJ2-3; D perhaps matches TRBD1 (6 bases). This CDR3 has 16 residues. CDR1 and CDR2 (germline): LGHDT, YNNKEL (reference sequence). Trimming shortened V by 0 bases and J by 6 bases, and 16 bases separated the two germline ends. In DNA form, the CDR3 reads TGTGCCAGCAGCCAAGAGCGGCTACGCCAGGGGGATACGCAGTATTTT. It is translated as CASSQERLRQGDTQYF.

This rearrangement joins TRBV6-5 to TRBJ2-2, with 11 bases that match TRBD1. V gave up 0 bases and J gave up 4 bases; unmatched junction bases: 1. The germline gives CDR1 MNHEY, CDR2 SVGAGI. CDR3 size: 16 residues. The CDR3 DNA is TGTGCCAGCAGTTACTCGGGGACAGGGGGCACCGGGGAGCTGTTTTTT. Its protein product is CASSYSGTGGTGELFF.

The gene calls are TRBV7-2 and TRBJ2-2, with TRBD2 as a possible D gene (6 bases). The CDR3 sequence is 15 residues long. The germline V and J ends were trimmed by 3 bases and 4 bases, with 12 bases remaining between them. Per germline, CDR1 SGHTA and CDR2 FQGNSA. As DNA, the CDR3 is TGTGCCAGCAGCTTCGGGGGACGGGGCACCGGGGAGCTGTTTTTT. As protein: CASSFGGRGTGELFF.

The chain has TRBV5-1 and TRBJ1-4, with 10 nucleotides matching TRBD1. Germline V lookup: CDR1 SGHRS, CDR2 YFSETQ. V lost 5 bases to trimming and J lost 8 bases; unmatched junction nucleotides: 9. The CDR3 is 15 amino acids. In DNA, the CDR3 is TGCGCCAGCAGTTCCCGACAGGGGGCGGACGAAAAACTGTTTTTT. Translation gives CASSSRQGADEKLFF.

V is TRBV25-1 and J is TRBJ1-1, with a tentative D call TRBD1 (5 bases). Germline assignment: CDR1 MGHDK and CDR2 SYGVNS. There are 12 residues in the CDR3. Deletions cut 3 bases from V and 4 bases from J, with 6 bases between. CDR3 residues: CASSEGRTEAFF. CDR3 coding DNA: TGTGCCAGCAGTGAGGGGCGCACTGAAGCTTTCTTT.

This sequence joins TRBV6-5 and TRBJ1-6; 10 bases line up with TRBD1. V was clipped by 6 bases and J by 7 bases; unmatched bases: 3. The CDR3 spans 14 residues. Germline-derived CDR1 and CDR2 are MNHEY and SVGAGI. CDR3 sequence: CASRGTGVNSPLHF. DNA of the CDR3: TGTGCCAGCAGAGGGACAGGGGTCAATTCACCCCTCCACTTT.

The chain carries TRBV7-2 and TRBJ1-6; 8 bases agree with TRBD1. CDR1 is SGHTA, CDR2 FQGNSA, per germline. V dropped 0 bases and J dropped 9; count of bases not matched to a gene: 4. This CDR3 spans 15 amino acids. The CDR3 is CASSLADRVASPLHF. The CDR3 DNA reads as TGTGCCAGCAGCTTAGCGGACAGGGTGGCTTCACCCCTCCACTTT.

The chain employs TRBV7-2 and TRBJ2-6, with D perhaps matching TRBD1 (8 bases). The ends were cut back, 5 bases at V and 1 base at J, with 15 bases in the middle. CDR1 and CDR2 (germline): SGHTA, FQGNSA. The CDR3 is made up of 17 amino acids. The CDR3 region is CASSITGGASGANVLTF. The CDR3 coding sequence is TGTGCCAGCAGCATCACAGGGGGGGCGTCTGGGGCCAACGTCCTGACTTTC.

The CDR3 sequence is CASSPEWQGRETQYF. DNA of the CDR3: TGCGCCAGCAGCCCCGAGTGGCAGGGAAGAGAGACCCAGTACTTC. V is TRBV4-1 and J is TRBJ2-5; D perhaps matches TRBD1 (5 bases). In germline, CDR1 is MGHRA, CDR2 YSYEKL. Trimming stripped 4 bases from V and 4 bases from J, with 16 bases between. CDR3 length: 15 amino acids.

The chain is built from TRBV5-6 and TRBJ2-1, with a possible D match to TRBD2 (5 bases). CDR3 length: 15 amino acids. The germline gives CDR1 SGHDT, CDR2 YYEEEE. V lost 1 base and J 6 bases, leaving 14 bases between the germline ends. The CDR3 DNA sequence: TGTGCCAGCAGCTTGCTTTTTTTGACTACCAATGAGCAGTTCTTC. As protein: CASSLLFLTTNEQFF.

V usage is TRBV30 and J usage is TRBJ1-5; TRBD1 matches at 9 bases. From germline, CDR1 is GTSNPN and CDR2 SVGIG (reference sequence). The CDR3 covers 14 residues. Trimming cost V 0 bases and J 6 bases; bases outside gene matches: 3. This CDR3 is CAWSVGGQGQPQHF. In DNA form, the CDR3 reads TGTGCCTGGAGTGTAGGGGGACAGGGTCAGCCCCAGCATTTT. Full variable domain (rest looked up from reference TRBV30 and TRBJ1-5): SQTIHQWPATLVQPVGSPLSLECTVEGTSNPNLYWYRQAAGRGLQLLFYSVGIGQISSEVPQNLSASRPQDRQFILSSKKLLLSDSGFYLCAWSVGGQGQPQHFGDGTRLSIL.

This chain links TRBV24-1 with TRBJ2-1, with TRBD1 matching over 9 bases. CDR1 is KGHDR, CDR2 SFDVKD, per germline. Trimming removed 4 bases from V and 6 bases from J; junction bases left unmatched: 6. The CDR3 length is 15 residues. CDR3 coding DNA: TGTGCCACCAGTGAAATGGGACAGGGATTCAATGAGCAGTTCTTC. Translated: CATSEMGQGFNEQFF.

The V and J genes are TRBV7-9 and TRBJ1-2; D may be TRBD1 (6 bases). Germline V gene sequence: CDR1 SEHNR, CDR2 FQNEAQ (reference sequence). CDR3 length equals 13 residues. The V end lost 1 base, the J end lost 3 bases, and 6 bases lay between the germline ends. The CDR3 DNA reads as TGTGCCAGCAGCTTAGGGACAGACTATGGCTACACCTTC. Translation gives CASSLGTDYGYTF.

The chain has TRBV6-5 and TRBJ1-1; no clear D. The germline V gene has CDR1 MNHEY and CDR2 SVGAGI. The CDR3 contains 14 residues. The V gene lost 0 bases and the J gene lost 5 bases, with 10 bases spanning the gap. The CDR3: CASSYSYGVTEAFF. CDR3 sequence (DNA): TGTGCCAGCAGTTACTCGTACGGGGTTACTGAAGCTTTCTTT.

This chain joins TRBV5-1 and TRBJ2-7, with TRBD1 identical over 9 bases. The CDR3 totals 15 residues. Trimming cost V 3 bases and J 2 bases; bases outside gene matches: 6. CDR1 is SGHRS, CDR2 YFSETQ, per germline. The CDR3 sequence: CASSSHGTGPYEQYF. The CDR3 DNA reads TGCGCCAGCAGCTCCCACGGGACAGGGCCCTACGAGCAGTACTTC.

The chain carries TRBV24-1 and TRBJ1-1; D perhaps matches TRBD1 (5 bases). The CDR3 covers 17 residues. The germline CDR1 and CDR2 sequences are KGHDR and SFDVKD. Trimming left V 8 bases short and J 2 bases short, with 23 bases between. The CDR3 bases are TGTGCCACCAAACCCCCAGGGCCCAATATATCAAACACTGAAGCTTTCTTT. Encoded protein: CATKPPGPNISNTEAFF.

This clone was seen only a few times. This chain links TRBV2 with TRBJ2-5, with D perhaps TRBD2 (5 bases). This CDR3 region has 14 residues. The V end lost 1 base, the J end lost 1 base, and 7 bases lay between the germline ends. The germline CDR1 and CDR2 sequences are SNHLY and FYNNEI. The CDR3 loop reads CASSEGRGQETQYF. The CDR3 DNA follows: TGTGCCAGCAGTGAAGGACGGGGCCAAGAGACCCAGTACTTC.

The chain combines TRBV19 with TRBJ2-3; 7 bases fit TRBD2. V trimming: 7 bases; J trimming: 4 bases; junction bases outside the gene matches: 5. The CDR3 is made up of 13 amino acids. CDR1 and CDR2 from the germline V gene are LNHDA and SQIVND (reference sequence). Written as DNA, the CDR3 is TGTGCCAGTAACCCCCGGGGGGCAGATACGCAGTATTTT. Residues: CASNPRGADTQYF.

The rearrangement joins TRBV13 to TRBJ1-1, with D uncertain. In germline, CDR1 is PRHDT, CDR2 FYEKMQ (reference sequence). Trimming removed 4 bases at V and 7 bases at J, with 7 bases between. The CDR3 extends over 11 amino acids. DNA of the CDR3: TGTGCCAGCAGCTATGAGAGTGAAGCTTTCTTT. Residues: CASSYESEAFF. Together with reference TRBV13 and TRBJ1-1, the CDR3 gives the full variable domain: AAGVIQSPRHLIKEKRETATLKCYPIPRHDTVYWYQQGPGQDPQFLISFYEKMQSDKGSIPDRFSAQQFSDYHSELNMSSLELGDSALYFCASSYESEAFFGQGTRLTVV.

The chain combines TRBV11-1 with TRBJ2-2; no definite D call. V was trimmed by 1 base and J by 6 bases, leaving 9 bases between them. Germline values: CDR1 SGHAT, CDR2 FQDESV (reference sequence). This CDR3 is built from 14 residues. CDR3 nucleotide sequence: TGTGCCAGCAGCTTAGGGCCCGTGGCCGGGGAGCTGTTTTTT. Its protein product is CASSLGPVAGELFF.

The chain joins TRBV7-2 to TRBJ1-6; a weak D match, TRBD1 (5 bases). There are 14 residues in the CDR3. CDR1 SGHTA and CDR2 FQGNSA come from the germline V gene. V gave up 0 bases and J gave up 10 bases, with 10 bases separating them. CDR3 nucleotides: TGTGCCAGCAGCTTAGCGGGGGGGGGATCACCCCTCCACTTT. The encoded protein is CASSLAGGGSPLHF. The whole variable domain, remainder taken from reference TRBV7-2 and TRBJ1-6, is GAGVSQSPSNKVTEKGKDVELRCDPISGHTALYWYRQSLGQGLEFLIYFQGNSAPDKSGLPSDRFSAERTGGSVSTLTIQRTQQEDSAVYLCASSLAGGGSPLHFGNGTRLTVT.

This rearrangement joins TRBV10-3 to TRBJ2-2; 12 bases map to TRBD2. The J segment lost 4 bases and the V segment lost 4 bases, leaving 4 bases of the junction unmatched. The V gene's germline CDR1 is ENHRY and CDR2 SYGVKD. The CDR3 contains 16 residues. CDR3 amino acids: CAISGKLAGGTGELFF. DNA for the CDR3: TGTGCCATCAGTGGGAAACTAGCGGGGGGCACCGGGGAGCTGTTTTTT.

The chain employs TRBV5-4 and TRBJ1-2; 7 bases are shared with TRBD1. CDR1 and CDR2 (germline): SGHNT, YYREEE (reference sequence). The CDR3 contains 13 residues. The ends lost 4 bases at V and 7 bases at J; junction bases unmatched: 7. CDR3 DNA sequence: TGTGCCAGCAGCGCGACAGGGCCAGGTGGCTACACCTTC. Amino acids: CASSATGPGGYTF.